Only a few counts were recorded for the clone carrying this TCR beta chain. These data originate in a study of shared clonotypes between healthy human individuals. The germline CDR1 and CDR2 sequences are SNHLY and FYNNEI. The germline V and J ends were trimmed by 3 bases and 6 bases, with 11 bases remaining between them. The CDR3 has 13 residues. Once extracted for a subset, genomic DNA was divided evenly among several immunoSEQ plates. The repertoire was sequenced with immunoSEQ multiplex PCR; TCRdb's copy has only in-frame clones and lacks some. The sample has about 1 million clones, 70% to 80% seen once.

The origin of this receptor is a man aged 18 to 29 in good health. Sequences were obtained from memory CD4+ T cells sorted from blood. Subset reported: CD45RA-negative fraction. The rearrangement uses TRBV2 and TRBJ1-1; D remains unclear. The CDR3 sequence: CASSDRGDAEAFF. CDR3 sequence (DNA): TGTGCCAGCAGTGACCGGGGTGACGCTGAAGCTTTCTTT.